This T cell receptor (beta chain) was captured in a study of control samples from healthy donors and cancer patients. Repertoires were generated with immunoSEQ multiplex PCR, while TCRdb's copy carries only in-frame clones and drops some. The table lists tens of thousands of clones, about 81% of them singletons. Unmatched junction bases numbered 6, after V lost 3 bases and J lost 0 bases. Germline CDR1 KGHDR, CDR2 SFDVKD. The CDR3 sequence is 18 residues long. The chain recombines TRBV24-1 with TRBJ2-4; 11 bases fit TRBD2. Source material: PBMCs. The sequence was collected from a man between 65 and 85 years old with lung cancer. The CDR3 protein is CATSDDTSGGLAKNIQYF. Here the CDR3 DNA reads TGTGCCACCAGTGATGATACTAGCGGGGGATTAGCCAAAAACATTCAGTACTTC.